This T cell receptor beta chain was sequenced in a study of blood T cells in healthy people across ages. This CDR3 is built from 14 residues. V lost 4 bases and J lost 3, with 12 bases in between. In germline, CDR1 is SGHRS, CDR2 YFSETQ. Together with a sample-barcoded 5' primer, a J-beta primer mix was included in a second PCR lasting about 7 to 11 cycles. TCRdb fed the 5' RACE reads into MiXCR, producing one record per CDR3 protein. Of fewer than 650,000 distinct CDR3 sequences in the sample, approximately 26% were seen once. This sample also belongs to another study, concerning T cells of mothers and their children.

This rearrangement joins TRBV5-1 to TRBJ2-3, with D perhaps matching TRBD2 (6 bases). What was sequenced was blood. This clonotype was obtained from a boy aged 2-15 years in good health. The CDR3: CASSAAGLTDTQYF. CDR3 DNA sequence: TGCGCCAGCAGCGCCGCGGGGCTTACAGATACGCAGTATTTT.